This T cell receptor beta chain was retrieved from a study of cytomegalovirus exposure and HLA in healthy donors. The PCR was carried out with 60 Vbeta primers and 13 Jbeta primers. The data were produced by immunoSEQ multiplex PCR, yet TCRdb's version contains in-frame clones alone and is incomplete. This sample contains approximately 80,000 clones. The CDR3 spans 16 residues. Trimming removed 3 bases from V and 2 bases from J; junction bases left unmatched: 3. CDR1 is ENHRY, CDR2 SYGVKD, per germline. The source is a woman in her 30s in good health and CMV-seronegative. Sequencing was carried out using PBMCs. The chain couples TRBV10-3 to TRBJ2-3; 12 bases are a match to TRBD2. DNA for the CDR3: TGTGCCATCAGTGACCTAGCGGGAGGGTACACAGATACGCAGTATTTT. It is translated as CAISDLAGGYTDTQYF.